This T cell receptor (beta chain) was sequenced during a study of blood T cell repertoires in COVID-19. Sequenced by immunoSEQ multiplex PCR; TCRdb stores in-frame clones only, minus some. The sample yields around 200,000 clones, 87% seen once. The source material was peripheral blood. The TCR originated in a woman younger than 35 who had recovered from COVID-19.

The CDR3 coding sequence is TGTGCCAGTACCGACAGGGGGCGCAGCTATGGCTACACCTTC. The encoded protein is CASTDRGRSYGYTF. The rearrangement uses TRBV19 and TRBJ1-2; TRBD1 aligns across 10 bases. V dropped 7 bases and J dropped 4; count of bases not matched to a gene: 6. This CDR3 contains 14 residues. CDR1 and CDR2 from the germline V gene are LNHDA and SQIVND (reference sequence).